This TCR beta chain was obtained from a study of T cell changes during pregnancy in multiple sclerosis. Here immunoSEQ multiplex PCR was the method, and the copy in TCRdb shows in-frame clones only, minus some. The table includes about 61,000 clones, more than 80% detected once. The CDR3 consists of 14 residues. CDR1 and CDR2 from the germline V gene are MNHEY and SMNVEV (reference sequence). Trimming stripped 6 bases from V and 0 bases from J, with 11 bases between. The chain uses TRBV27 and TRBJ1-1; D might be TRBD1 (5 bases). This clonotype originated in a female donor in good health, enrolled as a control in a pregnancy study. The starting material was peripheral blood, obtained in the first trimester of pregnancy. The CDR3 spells CASSPTGMNTEAFF. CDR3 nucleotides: TGTGCCAGCAGCCCCACAGGCATGAACACTGAAGCTTTCTTT.